This TCR beta chain was documented in a study of cytomegalovirus exposure and HLA in healthy donors. Study-wide results and limits: Association of roughly 17,000 TCR beta sequences with HLA alleles was found at 0.05 false discovery rate in a later analysis. Apart from CMV serostatus, no immune exposure information was available.

PCR employed 60 Vbeta and 13 Jbeta primers. Assay: immunoSEQ multiplex PCR; the TCRdb copy retains only in-frame clones and omits some. This sample has over 95,000 clones, with roughly 76% found just once. Turning to this clone: Antigen unknown.

This TCR was sampled from a woman between 40 and 55 years old in good health and CMV-seropositive. The sequenced sample consisted of PBMCs.

The CDR3 reads CASSGQGQEVAGELFF. The CDR3 nucleotides are TGTGCCAGCAGCGGGCAGGGACAGGAAGTAGCCGGGGAGCTGTTTTTT. The chain is built from TRBV9 and TRBJ2-2; TRBD1 matches 8 bases. The V gene end was trimmed by 3 bases and the J gene end by 6 bases; junction bases not matched to a gene: 10. The CDR3 has 16 residues. CDR1 and CDR2 from the germline V gene are SGDLS and YYNGEE.